This T cell receptor beta chain was identified during a study of CD8+CD57+ T cells in acquired aplastic anemia. Turning to the study itself: The average for DNA from sorted CD4+ and CD8+ cells was about 3.3 ug. Study-level points and caveats: Overlapping CD8+ CDR3 repertoires of patients and controls contained around 31 shared sequences.

Genomic DNA was employed as the template in profiling TCR beta VDJ and CDR3. TCRdb redid the calling of the reads with MiXCR, one entry per CDR3 protein. This sample has over 150,000 distinct CDR3 sequences, with roughly three fifths found just once. This clonotype showed up many times. Its matching antigen is unknown. V lost 1 base to trimming and J lost 5 bases; unmatched junction nucleotides: 4. CDR1 is MGHRA, CDR2 YSYEKL, per germline. This CDR3 has 14 amino acids. By flow cytometry, patients selected for sequencing had shown an expansion of CD8+CD57+ cells. This receptor was obtained from a human donor with aplastic anemia. This chain connects TRBV4-1 to TRBJ2-5; TRBD2 agrees at 7 bases. Material: sorted CD4+, CD8+, or CD8+CD57+ T cells (not recorded which) from PBMCs. The CDR3 loop reads CASSQGGGWETQYF. The CDR3 DNA follows: TGCGCCAGCAGCCAAGGGGGAGGGTGGGAGACCCAGTACTTC.